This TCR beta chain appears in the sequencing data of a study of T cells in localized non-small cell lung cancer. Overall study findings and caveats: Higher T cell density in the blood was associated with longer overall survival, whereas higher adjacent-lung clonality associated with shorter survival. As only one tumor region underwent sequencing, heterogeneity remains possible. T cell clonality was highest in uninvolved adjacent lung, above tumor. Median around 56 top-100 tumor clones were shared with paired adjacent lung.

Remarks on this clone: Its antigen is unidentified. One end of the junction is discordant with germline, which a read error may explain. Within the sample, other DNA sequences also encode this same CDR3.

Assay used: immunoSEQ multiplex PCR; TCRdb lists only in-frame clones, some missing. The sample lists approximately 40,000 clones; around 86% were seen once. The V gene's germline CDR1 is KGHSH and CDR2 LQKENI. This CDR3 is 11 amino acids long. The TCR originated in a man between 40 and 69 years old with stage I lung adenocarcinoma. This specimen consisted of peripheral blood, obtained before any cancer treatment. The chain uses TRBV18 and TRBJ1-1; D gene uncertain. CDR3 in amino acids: CASSPQSEAFF. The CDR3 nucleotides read TGTGCCAGCTCTCCACAGTCTGAAGCTTTCTTT.